This T cell receptor beta chain is from a study of blood T cell repertoires in COVID-19 (TCRdb year 2020). Describing the broader study: Samples from collaborators originated in the United States, Italy and Spain and spanned both the acute and convalescent phases of COVID-19. The repertoires were made available in a free public database intended to serve as a resource for research on the immune response to SARS-CoV-2. Where available, HLA class I and class II types were taken from metadata supplied by the sample provider and were not determined by assay-based typing. The sample metadata nearly always contained a de-identified subject ID, COVID-19 status, age in years and sex. The samples were drawn from two sources: the first 160 participants of the ongoing ImmuneRACE study, and fewer than 1,500 subjects contributed by 6 global collaborators. The material from the prospective study consisted of cDNA or gDNA derived from T cells, B-cell-depleted T cells, or PBMCs. Subjects who had been exposed to COVID-19, were actively infected with it, or had recovered from it provided the deeply sampled blood TCRbeta repertoires that made up the dataset. General conclusions and limits of the study: How much clinical and demographic metadata was included differed by source and by participant, and the metadata was provided uncurated.

This clone has only one observation. What antigen it recognizes has not been identified. The sample holds no much larger clone one base away, and base qualities are not on file. Each collaborating institution followed its own protocols to collect whole blood in K2EDTA tubes. For TCRbeta analysis, collaborators shipped samples as frozen whole blood, isolated PBMCs, or DNA extracted from either of those sample types. Sequences KGHDR (CDR1) and SFDVKD (CDR2) are obtained from the germline V gene. V is shortened by 4 bases, J by 2 bases, and the region joining them spans 14 bases. The CDR3 has 15 amino acids, counting the end cysteine and phenylalanine. This entry keeps only the CDR3 DNA: 45 bases, framed from base 1. TCRbeta CDR3 regions were amplified from genomic DNA by means of the immunoSEQ Assay, a bias-controlled multiplex PCR. Concerning the study's data processing: The number of nucleated cells in each sample was estimated by amplification of reference gene primers within the assay. Sequence reads were collapsed and filtered to measure the absolute abundance of every unique TCRbeta CDR3 rearrangement. For each sample, productive Simpson clonality was calculated by taking the square root of Simpson's diversity index across productive rearrangements. Sourced from immuneACCESS, this table was stored by TCRdb with only in-frame sequences that have V and J called. A share of the clones is absent; for the studies checked, an unresolved V gene accounts for under half, and the remainder has no known explanation. That table furnishes V, J and clone size, whereas the DNA furnished D and trimming. In this sample the table shows about 160,000 clones, around 93% of which occur a single time. Roughly 5% of the sample lies in the top ten.

The sample was peripheral blood. This receptor was obtained from a woman aged 45-60 years with acute or convalescent COVID-19. The chain is assembled from TRBV24-1 and TRBJ2-7; a tentative D call is TRBD1 (6 bases match). The CDR3 amino acid sequence is: CATSDPGRGTYEQYF. DNA sequence: TGTGCCACCAGTGACCCGGGCAGGGGAACCTACGAGCAGTACTTC.